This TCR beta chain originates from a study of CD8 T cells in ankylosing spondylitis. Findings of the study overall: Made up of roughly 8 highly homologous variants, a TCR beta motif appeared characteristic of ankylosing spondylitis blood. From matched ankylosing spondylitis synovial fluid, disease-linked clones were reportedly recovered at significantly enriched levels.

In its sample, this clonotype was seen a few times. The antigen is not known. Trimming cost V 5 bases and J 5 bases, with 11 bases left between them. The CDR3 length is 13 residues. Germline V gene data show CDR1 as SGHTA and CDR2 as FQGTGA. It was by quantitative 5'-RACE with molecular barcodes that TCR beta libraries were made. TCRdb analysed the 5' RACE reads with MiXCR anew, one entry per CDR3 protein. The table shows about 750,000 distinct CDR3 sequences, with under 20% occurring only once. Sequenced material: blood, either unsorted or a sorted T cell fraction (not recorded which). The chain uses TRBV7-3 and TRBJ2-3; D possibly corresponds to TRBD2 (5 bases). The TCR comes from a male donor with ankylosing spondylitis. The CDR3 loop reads CASSPNSVDTQYF. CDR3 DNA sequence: TGTGCCAGCAGCCCAAATAGCGTAGATACGCAGTATTTT.